Presented here are 5 T cell receptor beta chains from one specimen sequenced in a study of cytomegalovirus exposure and HLA in healthy donors. This PCR relied on a set of 60 Vbeta primers and 13 Jbeta primers. Assay used: immunoSEQ multiplex PCR; TCRdb lists only in-frame clones, some missing. This table lists tens of thousands of clones. Sequencing was done on a sample of PBMCs. The origin of the receptors is a middle-aged man in good health and CMV-seronegative.

The chain is built from TRBV6-6 and TRBJ1-2, with 8 bases lining up with TRBD1. The CDR3 is made up of 14 amino acids. The ends lost 7 bases at V and 0 bases at J; junction bases unmatched: 4. Germline V gene data show CDR1 as MNHNY and CDR2 as SVGAGI (reference sequence). The CDR3 reads CASTEQGANYGYTF. The CDR3, as DNA: TGTGCCAGCACCGAACAGGGGGCTAACTATGGCTACACCTTC.

The gene calls are TRBV2 and TRBJ2-1; 8 bases align to TRBD2. V lost 3 bases, J lost 8 bases, and 6 bases stayed unmatched. The length of the CDR3 is 14 residues. Germline values: CDR1 SNHLY, CDR2 FYNNEI. DNA of the CDR3: TGTGCCAGCAGTGATGGTCGGGGGGGCCATGAGCAGTTCTTC. It encodes CASSDGRGGHEQFF. The variable domain in full, completed from reference TRBV2 and TRBJ2-1, reads EPEVTQTPSHQVTQMGQEVILRCVPISNHLYFYWYRQILGQKVEFLVSFYNNEISEKSEIFDDQFSVERPDGSNFTLKIRSTKLEDSAMYFCASSDGRGGHEQFFGPGTRLTVL.

A remark on this clone: This CDR3 is also generated by other DNA sequences in the sample. J is TRBJ1-1 and V is TRBV6-1; tentatively, D is TRBD1 (6 bases). This CDR3 spans 14 amino acids. Trimming removed 1 base at V and 7 bases at J, with 13 bases between. Germline V gene data show CDR1 as MNHNS and CDR2 as SASEGT. The chain's CDR3 is CASSEGRGRLEAFF. CDR3 nucleotide sequence: TGTGCCAGCAGTGAAGGCAGGGGCCGGCTTGAAGCTTTCTTT.

The rearrangement uses TRBV25-1 and TRBJ2-5; the match to TRBD2 covers 8 bases. From germline, CDR1 is MGHDK and CDR2 SYGVNS. The trim removed 2 bases at V and 5 bases at J, leaving 7 bases unmatched. The CDR3 spans 15 residues. The CDR3 DNA sequence: TGTGCCAGCAGTGAAGCCGGGGGGGGTGAGGAGACCCAGTACTTC. It translates to CASSEAGGGEETQYF.

This sequence joins TRBV6-5 and TRBJ1-6, with TRBD1 as a possible D gene (5 bases). The germline V gene encodes CDR1 MNHEY and CDR2 SVGAGI. The CDR3 spans 14 residues. Deletions cut 7 bases from V and 6 bases from J, with 13 bases between. DNA of the CDR3: TGTGCCAGCAAGGTCACAGGCGGTAATTCACCCCTCCACTTT. Its protein is CASKVTGGNSPLHF.